The next 15 T cell receptor beta chains were all read from a single sample in a study of blood T cell repertoires in COVID-19. Profiled with immunoSEQ multiplex PCR; TCRdb holds only in-frame clones, not every one. The sample has 80,000 or so clones; about 88% are singletons. Sequencing was done on a sample of peripheral blood. The receptors come from a human donor in a cohort sampled during active COVID-19.

The V call is TRBV24-1, the J call TRBJ2-3; TRBD1 might be the D (6 bases). This CDR3 region has 14 residues. The germline V and J ends were trimmed by 9 bases and 0 bases, with 12 bases remaining between them. Germline CDR1 KGHDR, CDR2 SFDVKD. DNA for the CDR3: TGTGCCACCGGACAGTCCACTAGCACAGATACGCAGTATTTT. It specifies CATGQSTSTDTQYF.

The CDR3 DNA reads as TGTGCCTGGAGTGTACCTGCTAGCGGGGGGGCGTACGAGCAGTACTTC. This translates into CAWSVPASGGAYEQYF. V usage is TRBV30 and J usage is TRBJ2-7; 12 nucleotides match TRBD2. Germline assignment: CDR1 GTSNPN and CDR2 SVGIG (reference sequence). V was pared by 0 bases and J by 4 bases, with 7 bases of the junction left unmatched. The CDR3 covers 16 residues. Together with reference TRBV30 and TRBJ2-7, the CDR3 gives the full variable domain: SQTIHQWPATLVQPVGSPLSLECTVEGTSNPNLYWYRQAAGRGLQLLFYSVGIGQISSEVPQNLSASRPQDRQFILSSKKLLLSDSGFYLCAWSVPASGGAYEQYFGPGTRLTVT.

V and J are TRBV5-4 and TRBJ1-2; TRBD1 is a possible D gene (5 bases). The CDR3 sequence is 16 residues long. CDR1 is SGHNT, CDR2 YYREEE, per germline (reference sequence). Trimming took off 4 bases at V and 3 bases at J, with 19 bases between the two ends. In DNA form, the CDR3 reads TGTGCCAGCAGCCCCGGGGGAGGGGCCGGCTACTATGGCTACACCTTC. It encodes CASSPGGGAGYYGYTF.

The V gene is TRBV11-2, the J gene TRBJ1-1; the D gene is possibly TRBD1 (5 bases). Trimming shortened V by 1 base and J by 7 bases, and 19 bases separated the two germline ends. The CDR3 sequence is 16 residues long. The germline V gene encodes CDR1 SGHAT and CDR2 FQNNGV. Written as DNA, the CDR3 is TGTGCCAGCAGCTTAGGAGTCGGGGGGGTGTATAGTGAAGCTTTCTTT. Translating it yields CASSLGVGGVYSEAFF.

V gene TRBV4-2 combines with J gene TRBJ2-2; 13 bases map to TRBD2. The CDR3 runs to 19 residues. The trim removed 0 bases at V and 4 bases at J, leaving 8 bases unmatched. In germline, CDR1 is LGHNA, CDR2 YNFKEQ. CDR3 nucleotides: TGTGCCAGCAGCCAAGATCAATGGGGGACTAGCGGGATCACCGGGGAGCTGTTTTTT. It yields the protein CASSQDQWGTSGITGELFF.

The genes are TRBV4-2 and TRBJ1-1, with 8 bases matching TRBD1. The germline V gene encodes CDR1 LGHNA and CDR2 YNFKEQ. This CDR3 is 15 amino acids long. V was clipped by 4 bases and J by 3 bases; unmatched bases: 7. The CDR3 sequence is CASSPGGTGDTEAFF. For the CDR3, the DNA is TGTGCCAGCAGCCCGGGTGGGACAGGCGACACTGAAGCTTTCTTT.

The chain combines TRBV11-2 with TRBJ1-1; the D is unclear. The CDR3 is 13 residues long. V was cut by 5 bases and J by 1 base, with 8 bases left in between. Germline CDR1 and CDR2: SGHAT and FQNNGV. The CDR3 reads CASSPNTNTEAFF. Written as DNA, the CDR3 is TGTGCCAGCAGCCCAAACACGAACACTGAAGCTTTCTTT.

CDR3: CASSGYVASGANVLTF. CDR3 coding DNA: TGTGCCAGCAGTGGTTACGTAGCATCTGGGGCCAACGTCCTGACTTTC. The chain couples TRBV5-6 to TRBJ2-6; no clear D. Between the trimmed V and J ends, which lost 5 bases and 1 base, there was a span of 13 bases. Looked up from germline, CDR1 is SGHDT and CDR2 is YYEEEE. The CDR3 sequence is 16 residues long.

The chain uses TRBV2 and TRBJ1-4; D gene unclear. The CDR3 is 12 amino acids. The germline V gene encodes CDR1 SNHLY and CDR2 FYNNEI. Trimming pared 8 bases from V and 4 bases from J, leaving 8 bases between. CDR3 region: CASLRLNEKLFF. The CDR3 DNA reads as TGTGCCAGCCTGCGGCTTAATGAAAAACTGTTTTTT.

This sequence joins TRBV29-1 and TRBJ1-2; TRBD1 matches at 9 bases. The CDR3 has 13 residues. Germline V CDR1 and CDR2: SQVTM, ANQGSEA. V was clipped by 6 bases and J by 7 bases; unmatched bases: 9. The CDR3 DNA is TGCAGCGTCTCGAGGACAGGGGCAGTTGGCTACACCTTC. Translated, it gives CSVSRTGAVGYTF.

The V call is TRBV4-2, the J call TRBJ1-1; D is uncertain. This CDR3 has 15 residues. Germline V gives CDR1 LGHNA, CDR2 YNFKEQ. Deletions cut 0 bases from V and 3 bases from J, with 11 bases between. The CDR3 region has the DNA TGTGCCAGCAGCCAAGATGTCGTTCTAGACACTGAAGCTTTCTTT. It codes for CASSQDVVLDTEAFF.

The chain joins TRBV18 to TRBJ2-2; D remains unclear. Germline-derived CDR1 and CDR2 are KGHSH and LQKENI. This CDR3 is built from 15 residues. Trimming shortened V by 3 bases and J by 0 bases, and 8 bases separated the two germline ends. Written as DNA, the CDR3 is TGTGCCAGCTCACCGAGTCAGGCGAACACCGGGGAGCTGTTTTTT. Protein: CASSPSQANTGELFF.

V is TRBV11-3 and J is TRBJ2-3; the match to TRBD1 covers 8 bases. CDR1 is SGHNT, CDR2 YENEEA, per germline. The V gene end was trimmed by 4 bases and the J gene end by 3 bases; junction bases not matched to a gene: 3. The length of the CDR3 is 14 residues. Here the CDR3 DNA reads TGTGCCAGCAGCTACCGACAGGGGACAGATACGCAGTATTTT. Its translation is CASSYRQGTDTQYF.

The J gene is TRBJ2-1, the V gene TRBV4-2; TRBD2 aligns across 10 bases. Looked up from germline, CDR1 is LGHNA and CDR2 is YNFKEQ. CDR3 length: 15 amino acids. V was pared by 0 bases and J by 15 bases, with 11 bases of the junction left unmatched. CDR3 residues: CASSQDSASLAGVFF. CDR3 DNA: TGTGCCAGCAGCCAAGATTCGGCGTCTCTAGCGGGAGTGTTCTTC.

This chain joins TRBV28 and TRBJ1-6; D gene unclear. This CDR3 is 14 amino acids long. Trimming left V 7 bases short and J 0 bases short, with 7 bases between. CDR1 and CDR2 (germline): MDHEN, SYDVKM. The CDR3 loop reads CASTFSSYNSPLHF. CDR3 DNA: TGTGCCAGCACTTTCAGCTCCTATAATTCACCCCTCCACTTT.